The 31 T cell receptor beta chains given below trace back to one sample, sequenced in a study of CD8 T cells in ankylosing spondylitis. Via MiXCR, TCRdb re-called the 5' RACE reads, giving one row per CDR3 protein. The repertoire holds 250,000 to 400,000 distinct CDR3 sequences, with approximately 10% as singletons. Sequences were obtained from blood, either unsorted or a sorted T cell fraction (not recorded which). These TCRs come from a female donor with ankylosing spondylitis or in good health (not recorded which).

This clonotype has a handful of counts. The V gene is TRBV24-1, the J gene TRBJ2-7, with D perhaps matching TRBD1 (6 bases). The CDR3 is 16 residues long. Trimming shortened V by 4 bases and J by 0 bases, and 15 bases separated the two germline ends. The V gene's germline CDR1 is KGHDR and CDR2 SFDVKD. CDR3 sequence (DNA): TGTGCCACCAGTGACCCTACGTCGGACAGCTCCTACGAGCAGTACTTC. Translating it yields CATSDPTSDSSYEQYF.

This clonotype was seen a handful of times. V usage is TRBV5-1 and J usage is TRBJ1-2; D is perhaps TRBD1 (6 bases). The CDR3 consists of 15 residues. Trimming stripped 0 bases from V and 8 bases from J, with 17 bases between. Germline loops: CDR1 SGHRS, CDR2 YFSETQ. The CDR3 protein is CASSLGQAGPVGYTF. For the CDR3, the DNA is TGCGCCAGCAGCTTGGGACAGGCAGGGCCGGTGGGCTACACCTTC.

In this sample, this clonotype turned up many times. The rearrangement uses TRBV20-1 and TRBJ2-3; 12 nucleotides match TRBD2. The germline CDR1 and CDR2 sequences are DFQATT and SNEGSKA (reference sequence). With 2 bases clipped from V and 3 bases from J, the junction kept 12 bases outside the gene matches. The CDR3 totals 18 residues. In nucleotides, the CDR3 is TGCAGTGCTAGACTAGCGGGAGGGCCGGTAGTTTGGACAGATACGCAGTATTTT. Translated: CSARLAGGPVVWTDTQYF.

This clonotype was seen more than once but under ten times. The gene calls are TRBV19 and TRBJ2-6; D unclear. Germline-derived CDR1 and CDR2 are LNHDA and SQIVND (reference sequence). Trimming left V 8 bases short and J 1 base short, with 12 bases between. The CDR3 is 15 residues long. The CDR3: CASLRLGSGANVLTF. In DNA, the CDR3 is TGTGCCAGTCTCCGCCTGGGGTCTGGGGCCAACGTCCTGACTTTC.

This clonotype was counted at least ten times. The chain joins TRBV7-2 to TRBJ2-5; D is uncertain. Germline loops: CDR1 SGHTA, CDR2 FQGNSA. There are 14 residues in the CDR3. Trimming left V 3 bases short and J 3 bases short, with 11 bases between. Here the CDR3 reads CASSLKYREETQYF. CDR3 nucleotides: TGTGCCAGCAGCTTGAAGTATAGAGAAGAGACCCAGTACTTC.

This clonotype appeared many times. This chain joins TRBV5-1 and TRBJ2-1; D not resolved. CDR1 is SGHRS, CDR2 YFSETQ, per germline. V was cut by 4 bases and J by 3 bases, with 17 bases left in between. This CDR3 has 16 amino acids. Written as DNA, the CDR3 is TGCGCCAGCAGCCCCCCGGGCGGTCAGTACTACAATGAGCAGTTCTTC. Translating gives CASSPPGGQYYNEQFF.

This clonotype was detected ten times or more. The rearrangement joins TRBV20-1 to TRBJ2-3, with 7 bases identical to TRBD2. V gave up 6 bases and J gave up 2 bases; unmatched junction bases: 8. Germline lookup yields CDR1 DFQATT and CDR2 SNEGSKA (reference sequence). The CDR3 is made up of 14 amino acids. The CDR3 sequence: CSAPRDYNTDTQYF. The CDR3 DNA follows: TGCAGTGCCCCCCGGGACTACAACACAGATACGCAGTATTTT.

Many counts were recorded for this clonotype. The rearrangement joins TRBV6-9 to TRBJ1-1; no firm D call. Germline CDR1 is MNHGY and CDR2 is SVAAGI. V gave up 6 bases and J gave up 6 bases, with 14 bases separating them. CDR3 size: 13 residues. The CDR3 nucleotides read TGTGCCAGCAGCGGGAAAAGTGAGGCTGAAGCTTTCTTT. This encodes CASSGKSEAEAFF.

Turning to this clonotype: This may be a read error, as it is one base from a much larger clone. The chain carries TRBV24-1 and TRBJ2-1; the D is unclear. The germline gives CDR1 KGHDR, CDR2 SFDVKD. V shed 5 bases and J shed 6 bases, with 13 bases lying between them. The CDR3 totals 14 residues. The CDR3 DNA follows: TGTGCCACCAGTGCCCCTCATTCTTTCAATGAGCAGTTCTTC. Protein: CATSAPHSFNEQFF.

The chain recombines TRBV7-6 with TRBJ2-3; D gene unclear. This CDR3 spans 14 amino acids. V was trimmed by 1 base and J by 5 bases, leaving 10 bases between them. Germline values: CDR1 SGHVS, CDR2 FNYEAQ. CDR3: CASSLGKWQDTQYF. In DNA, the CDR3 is TGTGCCAGCAGCTTAGGGAAATGGCAAGATACGCAGTATTTT.

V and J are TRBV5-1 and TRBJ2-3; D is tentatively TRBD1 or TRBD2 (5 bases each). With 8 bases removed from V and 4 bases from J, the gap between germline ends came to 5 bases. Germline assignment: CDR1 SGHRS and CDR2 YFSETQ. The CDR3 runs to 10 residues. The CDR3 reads CARGADTQYF. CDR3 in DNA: TGCGCCAGGGGGGCAGATACGCAGTATTTT. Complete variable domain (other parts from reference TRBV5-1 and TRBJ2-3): KAGVTQTPRYLIKTRGQQVTLSCSPISGHRSVSWYQQTPGQGLQFLFEYFSETQRNKGNFPGRFSGRQFSNSRSEMNVSTLELGDSALYLCARGADTQYFGPGTRLTVL.

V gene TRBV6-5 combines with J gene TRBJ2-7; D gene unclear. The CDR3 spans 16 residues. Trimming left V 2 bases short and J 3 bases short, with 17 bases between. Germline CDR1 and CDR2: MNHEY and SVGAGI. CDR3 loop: CASSYALRTALYEQYF. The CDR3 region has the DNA TGTGCCAGCAGTTACGCATTAAGGACCGCGCTCTACGAGCAGTACTTC.

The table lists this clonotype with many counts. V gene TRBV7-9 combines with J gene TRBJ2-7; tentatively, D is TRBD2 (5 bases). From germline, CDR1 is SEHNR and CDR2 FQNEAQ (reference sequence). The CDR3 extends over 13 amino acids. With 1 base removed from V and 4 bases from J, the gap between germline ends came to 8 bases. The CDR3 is CASSLDGIYEQYF. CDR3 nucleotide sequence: TGTGCCAGCAGCTTAGACGGGATATACGAGCAGTACTTC.

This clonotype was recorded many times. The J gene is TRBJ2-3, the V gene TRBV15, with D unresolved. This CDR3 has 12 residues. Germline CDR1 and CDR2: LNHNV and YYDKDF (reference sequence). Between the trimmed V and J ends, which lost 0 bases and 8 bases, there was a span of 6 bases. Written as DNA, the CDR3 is TGTGCCACCAGCAGAGATGGGGTTACGCAGTATTTT. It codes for CATSRDGVTQYF.

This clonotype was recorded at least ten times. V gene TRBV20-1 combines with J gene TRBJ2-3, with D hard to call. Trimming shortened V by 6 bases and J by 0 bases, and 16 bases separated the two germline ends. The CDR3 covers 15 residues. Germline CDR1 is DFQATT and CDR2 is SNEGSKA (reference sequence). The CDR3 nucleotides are TGCAGTGCGACCAAGGCGTTAATTAGCACAGATACGCAGTATTTT. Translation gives CSATKALISTDTQYF.

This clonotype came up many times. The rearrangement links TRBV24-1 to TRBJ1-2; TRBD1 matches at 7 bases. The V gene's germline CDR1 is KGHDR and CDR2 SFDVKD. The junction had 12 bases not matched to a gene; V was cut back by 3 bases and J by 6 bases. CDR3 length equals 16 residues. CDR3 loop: CATSDPATGFIDGYTF. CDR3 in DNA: TGTGCCACCAGTGATCCCGCGACAGGGTTTATCGATGGCTACACCTTC.

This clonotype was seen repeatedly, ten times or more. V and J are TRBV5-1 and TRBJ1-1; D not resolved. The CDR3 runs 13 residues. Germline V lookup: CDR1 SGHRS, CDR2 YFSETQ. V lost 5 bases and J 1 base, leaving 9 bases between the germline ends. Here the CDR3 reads CASRGAKNTEAFF. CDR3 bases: TGCGCCAGCAGGGGAGCAAAGAACACTGAAGCTTTCTTT.

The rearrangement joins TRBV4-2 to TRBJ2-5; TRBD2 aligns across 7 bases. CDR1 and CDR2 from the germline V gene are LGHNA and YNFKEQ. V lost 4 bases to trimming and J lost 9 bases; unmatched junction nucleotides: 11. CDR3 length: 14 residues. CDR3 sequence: CASSPTSPEGAQYF. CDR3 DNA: TGTGCCAGCAGCCCGACTAGCCCCGAAGGGGCCCAGTACTTC.

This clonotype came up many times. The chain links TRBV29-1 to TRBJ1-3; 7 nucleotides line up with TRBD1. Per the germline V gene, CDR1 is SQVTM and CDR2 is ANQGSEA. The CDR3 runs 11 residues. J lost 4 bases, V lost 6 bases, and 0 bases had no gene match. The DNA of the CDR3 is TGCAGCGTGGGACAGGGAAACACCATATATTTT. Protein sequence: CSVGQGNTIYF.

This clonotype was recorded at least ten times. The chain's CDR3 is CASSSDLSGTGGRYTF. CDR3 nucleotide sequence: TGTGCCAGCAGTTCCGACCTATCCGGGACAGGGGGTCGCTACACCTTC. This sequence joins TRBV12-3 or TRBV12-4 and TRBJ1-2, with 11 bases matching TRBD1. This CDR3 contains 16 residues. J gave up 9 bases and V 4 bases, and 13 bases lay outside the gene matches.

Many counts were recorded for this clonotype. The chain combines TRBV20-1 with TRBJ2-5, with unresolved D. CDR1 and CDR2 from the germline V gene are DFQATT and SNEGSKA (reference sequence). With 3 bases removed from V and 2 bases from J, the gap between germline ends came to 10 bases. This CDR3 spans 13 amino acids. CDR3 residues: CSASWVGQETQYF. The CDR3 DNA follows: TGCAGTGCTAGCTGGGTTGGTCAAGAGACCCAGTACTTC.

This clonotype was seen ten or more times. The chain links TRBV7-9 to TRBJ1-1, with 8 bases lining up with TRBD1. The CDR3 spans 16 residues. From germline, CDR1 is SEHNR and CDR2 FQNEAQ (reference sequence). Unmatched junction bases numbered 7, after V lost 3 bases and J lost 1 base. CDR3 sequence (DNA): TGTGCCAGCAGCTTTCCACAGGGGGGCGGGAACACTGAAGCTTTCTTT. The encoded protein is CASSFPQGGGNTEAFF. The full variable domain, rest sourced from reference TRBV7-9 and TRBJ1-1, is DTGVSQNPRHKITKRGQNVTFRCDPISEHNRLYWYRQTLGQGPEFLTYFQNEAQLEKSRLLSDRFSAERPKGSFSTLEIQRTEQGDSAMYLCASSFPQGGGNTEAFFGQGTRLTVV.

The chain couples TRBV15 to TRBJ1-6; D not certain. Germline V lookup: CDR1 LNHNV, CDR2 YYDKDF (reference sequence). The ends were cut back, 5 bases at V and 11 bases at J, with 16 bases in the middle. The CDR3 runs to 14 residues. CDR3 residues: CATSSRGGMAPLHF. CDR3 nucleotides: TGTGCCACCAGCTCCCGCGGCGGCATGGCACCCCTCCACTTT.

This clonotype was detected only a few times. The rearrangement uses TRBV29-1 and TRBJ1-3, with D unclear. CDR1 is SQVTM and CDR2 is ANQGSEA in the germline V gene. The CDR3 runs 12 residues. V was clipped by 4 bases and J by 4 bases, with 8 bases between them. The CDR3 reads CSVGASGNTIYF. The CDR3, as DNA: TGCAGCGTTGGGGCCAGCGGAAACACCATATATTTT.

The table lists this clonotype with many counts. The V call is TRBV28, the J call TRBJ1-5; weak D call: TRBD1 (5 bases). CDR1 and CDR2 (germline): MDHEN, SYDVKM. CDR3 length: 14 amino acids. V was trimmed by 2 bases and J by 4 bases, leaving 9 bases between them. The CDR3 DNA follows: TGTGCCAGCAGTTTAAGGGGACCAAATCAGCCCCAGCATTTT. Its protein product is CASSLRGPNQPQHF.

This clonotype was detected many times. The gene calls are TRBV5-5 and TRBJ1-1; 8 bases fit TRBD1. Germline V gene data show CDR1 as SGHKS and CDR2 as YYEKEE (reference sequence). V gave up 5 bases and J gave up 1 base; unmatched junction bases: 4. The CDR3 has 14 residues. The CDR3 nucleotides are TGTGCCAGCAGGCTGGGACAGGCGAACACTGAAGCTTTCTTT. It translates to CASRLGQANTEAFF.

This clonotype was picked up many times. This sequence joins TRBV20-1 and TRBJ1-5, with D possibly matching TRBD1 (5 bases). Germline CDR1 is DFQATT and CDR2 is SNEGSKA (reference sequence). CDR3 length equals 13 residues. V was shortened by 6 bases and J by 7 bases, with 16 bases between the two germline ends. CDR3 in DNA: TGCAGTGCGGCTCGACCGGGGGAACAGCCCCAGCATTTT. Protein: CSAARPGEQPQHF.

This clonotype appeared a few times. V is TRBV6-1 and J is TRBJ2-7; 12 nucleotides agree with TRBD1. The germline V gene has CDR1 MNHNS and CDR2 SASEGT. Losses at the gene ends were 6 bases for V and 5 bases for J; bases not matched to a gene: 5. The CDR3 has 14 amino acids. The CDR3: CASSDGTGGNEQYF. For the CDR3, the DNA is TGTGCCAGCAGCGACGGGACAGGGGGCAACGAGCAGTACTTC.

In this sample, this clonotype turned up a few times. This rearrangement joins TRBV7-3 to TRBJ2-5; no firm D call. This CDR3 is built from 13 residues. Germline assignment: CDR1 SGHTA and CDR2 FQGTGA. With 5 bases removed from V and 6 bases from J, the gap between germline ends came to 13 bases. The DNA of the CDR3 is TGTGCCAGCAGCAAAGGTGGCTTTCAGACCCAGTACTTC. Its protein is CASSKGGFQTQYF.

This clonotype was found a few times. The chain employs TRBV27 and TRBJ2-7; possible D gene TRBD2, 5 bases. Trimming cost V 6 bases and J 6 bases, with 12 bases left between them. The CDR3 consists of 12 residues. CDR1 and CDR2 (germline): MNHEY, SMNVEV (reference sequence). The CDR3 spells CASSLSGFEQYF. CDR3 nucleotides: TGTGCCAGCAGCCTTTCGGGGTTCGAGCAGTACTTC.

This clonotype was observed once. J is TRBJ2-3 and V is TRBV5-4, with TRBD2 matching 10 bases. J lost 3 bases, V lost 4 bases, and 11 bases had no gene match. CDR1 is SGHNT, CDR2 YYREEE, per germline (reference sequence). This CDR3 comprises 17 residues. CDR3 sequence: CASSKEAGLAATDTQYF. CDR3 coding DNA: TGTGCCAGCAGCAAGGAGGCTGGACTAGCGGCGACAGATACGCAGTATTTT. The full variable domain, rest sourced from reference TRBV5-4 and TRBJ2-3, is ETGVTQSPTHLIKTRGQQVTLRCSSQSGHNTVSWYQQALGQGPQFIFQYYREEENGRGNFPPRFSGLQFPNYSSELNVNALELDDSALYLCASSKEAGLAATDTQYFGPGTRLTVL.